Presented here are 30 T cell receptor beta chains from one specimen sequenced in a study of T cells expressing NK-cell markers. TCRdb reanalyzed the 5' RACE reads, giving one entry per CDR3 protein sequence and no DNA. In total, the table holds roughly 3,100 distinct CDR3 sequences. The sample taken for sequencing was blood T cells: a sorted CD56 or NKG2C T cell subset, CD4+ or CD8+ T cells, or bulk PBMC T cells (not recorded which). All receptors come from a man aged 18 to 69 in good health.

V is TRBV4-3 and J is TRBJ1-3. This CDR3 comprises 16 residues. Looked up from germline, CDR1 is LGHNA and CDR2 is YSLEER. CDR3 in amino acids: CASSQDFRSSGNTIYF.

CDR3 residues: CASTSRQVQETQYF. The chain is built from TRBV28 and TRBJ2-5. The CDR3 extends over 14 amino acids. The germline V gene encodes CDR1 MDHEN and CDR2 SYDVKM.

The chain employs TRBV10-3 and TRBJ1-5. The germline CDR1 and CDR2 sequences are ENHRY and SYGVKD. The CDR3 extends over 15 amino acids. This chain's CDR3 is CAISANGLYNQPQHF.

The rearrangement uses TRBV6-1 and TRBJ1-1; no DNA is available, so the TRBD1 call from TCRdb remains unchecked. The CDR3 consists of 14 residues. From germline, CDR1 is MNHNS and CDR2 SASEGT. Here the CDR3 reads CASRRTERGTEAFF.

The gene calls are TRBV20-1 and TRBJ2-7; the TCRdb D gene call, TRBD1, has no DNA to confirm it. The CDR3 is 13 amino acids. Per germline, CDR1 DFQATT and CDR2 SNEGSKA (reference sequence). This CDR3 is CSAKSNPGIEQYF.

The CDR3 loop reads CASSLSGTVRYF. The chain recombines TRBV6-2 or TRBV6-3 with TRBJ2-3; TCRdb picks TRBD1, but there is no DNA to check that call. In germline, CDR1 is MNHEY, CDR2 SVGEGT. The CDR3 extends over 12 amino acids.

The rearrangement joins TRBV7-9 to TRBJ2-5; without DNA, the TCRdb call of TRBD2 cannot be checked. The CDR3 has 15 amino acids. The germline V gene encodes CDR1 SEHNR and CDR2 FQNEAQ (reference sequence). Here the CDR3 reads CASSPRTGLQETQYF.

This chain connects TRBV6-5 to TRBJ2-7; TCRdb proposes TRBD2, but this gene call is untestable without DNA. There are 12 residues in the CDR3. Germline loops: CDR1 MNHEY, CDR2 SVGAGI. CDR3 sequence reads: CASSYRGAEQYF.

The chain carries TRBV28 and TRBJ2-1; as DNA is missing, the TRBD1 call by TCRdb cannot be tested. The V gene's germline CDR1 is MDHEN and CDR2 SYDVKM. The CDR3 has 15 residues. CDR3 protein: CASSPGLGSYNEQFF.

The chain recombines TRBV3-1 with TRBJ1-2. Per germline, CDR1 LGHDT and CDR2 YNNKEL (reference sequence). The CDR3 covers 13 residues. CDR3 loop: CASSPLNMKSYTF.

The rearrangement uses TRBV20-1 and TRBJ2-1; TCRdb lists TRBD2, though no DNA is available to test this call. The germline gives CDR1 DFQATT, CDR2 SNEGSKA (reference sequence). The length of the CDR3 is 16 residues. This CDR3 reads CSARPNSGRAYNEQFF.

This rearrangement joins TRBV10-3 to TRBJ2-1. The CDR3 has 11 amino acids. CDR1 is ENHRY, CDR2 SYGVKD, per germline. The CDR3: CAISGSYEQFF.

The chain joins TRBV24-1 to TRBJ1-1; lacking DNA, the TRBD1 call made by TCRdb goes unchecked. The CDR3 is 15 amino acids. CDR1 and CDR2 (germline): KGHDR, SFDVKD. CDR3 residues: CATSDYEGANTEAFF.

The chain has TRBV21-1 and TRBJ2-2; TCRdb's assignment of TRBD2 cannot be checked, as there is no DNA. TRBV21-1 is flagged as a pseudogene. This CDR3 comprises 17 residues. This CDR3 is CASSKVGGRAPTGELFF.

The CDR3 region is CASSRPSGANVLTF. This sequence joins TRBV3-1 and TRBJ2-6. Germline V gives CDR1 LGHDT, CDR2 YNNKEL (reference sequence). The CDR3 loop spans 14 amino acids.

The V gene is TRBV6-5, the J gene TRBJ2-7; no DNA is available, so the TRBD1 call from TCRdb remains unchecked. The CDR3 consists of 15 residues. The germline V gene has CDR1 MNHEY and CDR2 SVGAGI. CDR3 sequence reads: CASSYTGQGSYEQYF.

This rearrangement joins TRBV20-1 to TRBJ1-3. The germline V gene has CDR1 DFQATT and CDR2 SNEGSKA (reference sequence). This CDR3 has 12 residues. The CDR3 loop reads CSAIWRANTIYF.

CDR3 sequence: CASSLADYTYEQYF. The rearrangement uses TRBV7-6 and TRBJ2-7; TCRdb's D gene call, TRBD2, goes unchecked for lack of DNA. The CDR3 length is 14 residues. The germline CDR1 and CDR2 sequences are SGHVS and FNYEAQ.

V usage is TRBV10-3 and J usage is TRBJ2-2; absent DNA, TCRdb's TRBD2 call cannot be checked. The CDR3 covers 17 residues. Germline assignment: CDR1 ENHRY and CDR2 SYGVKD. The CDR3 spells CAISGLAGGPNTGELFF.

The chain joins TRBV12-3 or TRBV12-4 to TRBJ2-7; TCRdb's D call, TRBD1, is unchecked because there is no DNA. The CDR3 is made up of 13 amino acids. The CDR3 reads CASTHGGGFEQYF.

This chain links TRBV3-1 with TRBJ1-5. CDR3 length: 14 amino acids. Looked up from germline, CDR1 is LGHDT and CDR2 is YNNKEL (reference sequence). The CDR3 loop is CASSQLYSNQPQHF. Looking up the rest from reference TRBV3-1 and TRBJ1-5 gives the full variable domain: DTAVSQTPKYLVTQMGNDKSIKCEQNLGHDTMYWYKQDSKKFLKIMFSYNNKELIINETVPNRFSPKSPDKAHLNLHINSLELGDSAVYFCASSQLYSNQPQHFGDGTRLSIL.

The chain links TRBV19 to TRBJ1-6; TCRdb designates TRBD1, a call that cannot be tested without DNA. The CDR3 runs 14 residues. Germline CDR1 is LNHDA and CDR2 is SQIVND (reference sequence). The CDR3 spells CASSSTGGNSPLHF.

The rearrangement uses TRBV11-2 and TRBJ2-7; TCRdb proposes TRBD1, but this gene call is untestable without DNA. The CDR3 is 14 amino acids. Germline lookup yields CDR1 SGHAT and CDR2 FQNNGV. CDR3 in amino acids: CASSSMGGFYEQYF.

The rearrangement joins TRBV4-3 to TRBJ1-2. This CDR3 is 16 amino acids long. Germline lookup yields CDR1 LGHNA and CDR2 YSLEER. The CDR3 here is CASSQDLGGSSVGYTF.

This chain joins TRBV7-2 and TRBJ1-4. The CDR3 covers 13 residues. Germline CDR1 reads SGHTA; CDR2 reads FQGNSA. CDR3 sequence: CASSLELNEKLFF.

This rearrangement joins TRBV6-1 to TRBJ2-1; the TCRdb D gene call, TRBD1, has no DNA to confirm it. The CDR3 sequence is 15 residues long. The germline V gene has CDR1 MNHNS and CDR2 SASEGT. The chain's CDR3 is CASRQGQTLSSEQFF.

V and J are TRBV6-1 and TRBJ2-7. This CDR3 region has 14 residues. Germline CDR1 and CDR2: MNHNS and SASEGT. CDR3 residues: CASTYHRDSYEQYF.

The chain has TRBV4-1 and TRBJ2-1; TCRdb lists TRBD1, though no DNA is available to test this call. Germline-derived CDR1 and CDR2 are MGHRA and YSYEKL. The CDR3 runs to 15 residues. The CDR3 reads CASSQVQGRYNEQFF.

The CDR3 spells CASSQFQNTEAFF. This chain connects TRBV3-1 to TRBJ1-1. Germline V gene data show CDR1 as LGHDT and CDR2 as YNNKEL (reference sequence). The CDR3 consists of 13 residues.

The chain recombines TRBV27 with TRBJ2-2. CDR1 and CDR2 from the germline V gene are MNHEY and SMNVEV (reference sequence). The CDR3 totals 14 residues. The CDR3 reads CASSLIRNTGELFF.